The entry that follows covers one T cell receptor (beta chain) sequence. This specimen belongs to a study of control samples from healthy donors and cancer patients. Profiled with immunoSEQ multiplex PCR; TCRdb holds only in-frame clones, not every one. The repertoire has some 200,000 clones, around 93% of them found once; the top ten carry more than 1.4%. This CDR3 contains 13 residues. Germline-derived CDR1 and CDR2 are DFQATT and SNEGSKA (reference sequence). The trim removed 3 bases at V and 5 bases at J, leaving 6 bases unmatched. The chain is built from TRBV20-1 and TRBJ2-7; 8 nucleotides agree with TRBD1. The sample taken for sequencing was blood. The clonotype comes from a man aged 18 to 29 in good health. CDR3 sequence reads: CSASWTGKNEQYF. CDR3 bases: TGCAGTGCTAGTTGGACAGGGAAAAACGAGCAGTACTTC.